A single sample gave rise to the 3 T cell receptor beta chains below, sequenced in a study of beta chain features in type 1 diabetes. General study findings and limits: In all four CD4+ subsets, TCRB CDR3 length was significantly, moderately reduced in type 1 diabetes.

Which antigens these TCRs recognize remains unknown. Of the isolated RNA, all was reverse transcribed, and so the sequenced material was expressed TCRB transcripts. Data came from immunoSEQ multiplex PCR; TCRdb stores just in-frame clones and leaves some out. The sample has 130,000 or so clones, over 15% seen once. Sequenced: central memory CD4+ T cells from blood. Receptors originate from a man aged 25 to 45 with type 1 diabetes.

This clone was counted many times. The rearrangement links TRBV9 to TRBJ1-4; D gene unclear. The CDR3 runs to 14 residues. V dropped 0 bases and J dropped 0 bases, with 3 bases sitting between them. Germline-derived CDR1 and CDR2 are SGDLS and YYNGEE. The CDR3 sequence is CASSVAATNEKLFF. Written as DNA, the CDR3 is TGTGCCAGCAGCGTAGCTGCAACTAATGAAAAACTGTTTTTT.

This clone turned up a few times. V is TRBV30 and J is TRBJ1-6; D call uncertain. CDR1 is GTSNPN, CDR2 SVGIG, per germline (reference sequence). The CDR3 is 12 residues long. V was pared by 3 bases and J by 10 bases, with 10 bases between. The CDR3 region is CAWSYGVSPLHF. CDR3 coding DNA: TGTGCCTGGAGCTACGGGGTATCACCCCTCCACTTT.

The table lists this clone with a few counts. The chain combines TRBV7-2 with TRBJ2-5, with a weak D call TRBD1 (5 bases). The V and J ends lost 5 bases and 3 bases respectively, with 10 bases between them. The V gene's germline CDR1 is SGHTA and CDR2 FQGNSA. This CDR3 is built from 13 residues. CDR3 nucleotide sequence: TGTGCCAGCAGCCCCGGACAAAAAGAGACCCAGTACTTC. Protein: CASSPGQKETQYF.